The clone carrying this T cell receptor (beta chain) was seen more than once but under ten times. Antigen unknown. Expressed TCRB transcripts were sequenced because the isolated RNA had all been reverse transcribed beforehand. Libraries were prepared by immunoSEQ multiplex PCR; TCRdb keeps only in-frame clonotypes and omits some of them. This sample yields hundreds of thousands of clones, of which around 7.6% are seen a single time; around 0.44% belongs to the top ten. V lost 5 bases to trimming and J lost 5 bases, with 9 bases between them. Germline V gene data show CDR1 as DFQATT and CDR2 as SNEGSKA (reference sequence). The CDR3 has 11 amino acids. The source of the sample is a study of beta chain features in type 1 diabetes. Overall study results and limits: PCR might show a preference for shorter templates, equally across patients and controls. TCRB repertoires of naive, central memory and Treg cells appeared more similar among patients than among healthy donors.

This TCR was recovered from a woman under 30 in good health. This sequence joins TRBV20-1 and TRBJ2-5, with D perhaps matching TRBD1 (5 bases). The sequenced sample consisted of central memory CD4+ T cells from blood. The CDR3 bases are TGCAGTGCTGGGGCCTTGGAGACCCAGTACTTC. This translates into CSAGALETQYF.